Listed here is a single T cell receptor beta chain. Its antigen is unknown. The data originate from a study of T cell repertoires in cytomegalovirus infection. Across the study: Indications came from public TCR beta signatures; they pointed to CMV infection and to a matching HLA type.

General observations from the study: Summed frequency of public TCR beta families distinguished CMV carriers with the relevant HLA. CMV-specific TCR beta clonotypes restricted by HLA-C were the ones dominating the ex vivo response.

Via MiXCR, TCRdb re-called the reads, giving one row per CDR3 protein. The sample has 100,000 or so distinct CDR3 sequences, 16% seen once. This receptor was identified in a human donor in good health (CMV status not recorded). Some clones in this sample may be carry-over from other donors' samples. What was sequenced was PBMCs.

CDR3 protein: CSANRLAGDEVDTQYF. The CDR3 region has the DNA TGCAGTGCTAATCGACTAGCGGGGGATGAAGTAGATACGCAGTATTTT. The chain is built from TRBV20-1 and TRBJ2-3, with TRBD2 matching 12 bases. The germline gives CDR1 DFQATT, CDR2 SNEGSKA (reference sequence). Trimming took 4 bases from V and 5 from J; bases not matched to a gene: 10. This CDR3 has 16 residues.